Shown below are 21 T cell receptor beta chains from a single sample sequenced in a study of T-cell memory formation after mild COVID-19. TCRdb called the 5' RACE reads again in MiXCR, with one record for every CDR3 protein. The table includes about 130,000 distinct CDR3 sequences, more than 15% detected once. The source material was PBMCs or a T cell subset sorted from them (not recorded which). Receptor source: an adult woman who had mild COVID-19 (a few samples of this study predate the infection). Cell type and time point are not known.

This clonotype appeared a few times. The CDR3: CASSQTSSEVAYEQYF. For the CDR3, the DNA is TGTGCCAGCAGCCAGACCTCTAGCGAAGTGGCCTACGAGCAGTACTTC. V and J are TRBV4-2 and TRBJ2-7; the D gene is possibly TRBD2 (6 bases). CDR3 length equals 16 residues. V was cut by 3 bases and J by 2 bases, with 17 bases left in between. Germline V CDR1 and CDR2: LGHNA, YNFKEQ.

There are many counts of this clonotype. The chain couples TRBV5-1 to TRBJ2-3; tentatively, D is TRBD2 (5 bases). The CDR3 runs 14 residues. V was trimmed by 0 bases and J by 0 bases, leaving 5 bases between them. Germline CDR1 reads SGHRS; CDR2 reads YFSETQ. As DNA, the CDR3 is TGCGCCAGCAGCTTGGGGACTAGCACAGATACGCAGTATTTT. Translated, it gives CASSLGTSTDTQYF.

This clonotype showed up many times. J is TRBJ2-7 and V is TRBV6-5, with TRBD1 identical over 8 bases. The CDR3 consists of 15 residues. Germline values: CDR1 MNHEY, CDR2 SVGAGI. J was trimmed by 3 bases and V by 5 bases; bases with no gene match: 9. For the CDR3, the DNA is TGTGCCAGCAGTCCCTCCCTCGACAGGGGCTACGAGCAGTACTTC. This sequence encodes CASSPSLDRGYEQYF.

This chain connects TRBV27 to TRBJ2-3; tentatively, D is TRBD2 (5 bases). V was cut by 5 bases and J by 5 bases, with 23 bases left in between. CDR1 is MNHEY, CDR2 SMNVEV, per germline (reference sequence). This CDR3 has 17 amino acids. CDR3 amino acids: CASSLRASSVWGDTQYF. CDR3 in DNA: TGTGCCAGCAGTCTACGGGCTAGCTCCGTTTGGGGAGATACGCAGTATTTT.

The chain couples TRBV20-1 to TRBJ2-5, with TRBD1 identical over 8 bases. V lost 3 bases to trimming and J lost 5 bases; unmatched junction nucleotides: 5. The CDR3 loop spans 13 amino acids. CDR1 DFQATT and CDR2 SNEGSKA come from the germline V gene (reference sequence). CDR3 amino acids: CSASPRGRETQYF. The CDR3 DNA is TGCAGTGCTAGCCCCAGGGGGCGCGAGACCCAGTACTTC.

The chain combines TRBV24-1 with TRBJ2-1; maybe TRBD2 (6 bases). Germline CDR1 is KGHDR and CDR2 is SFDVKD. The CDR3 extends over 13 amino acids. With 9 bases removed from V and 5 bases from J, the gap between germline ends came to 13 bases. CDR3 in DNA: TGTGCCACCGGGCTAGCGAGGAACAATGAGCAGTTCTTC. Protein product: CATGLARNNEQFF.

The chain combines TRBV7-9 with TRBJ2-2; 9 bases align to TRBD2. With V trimmed by 4 bases and J by 5 bases, 8 bases remained unmatched. Germline loops: CDR1 SEHNR, CDR2 FQNEAQ (reference sequence). The CDR3 totals 16 residues. CDR3 sequence reads: CASSSSGLAGTGELFF. The DNA for the CDR3 is TGTGCCAGCAGCTCTAGTGGGCTAGCGGGAACCGGGGAGCTGTTTTTT.

This clonotype occurred a few times. The CDR3 is CASSSSGQDSNYGYTF. The CDR3 nucleotides are TGTGCCAGCAGTTCGTCAGGACAGGATTCTAACTATGGCTACACCTTC. The chain combines TRBV6-5 with TRBJ1-2; TRBD1 matches at 7 bases. V was clipped by 4 bases and J by 0 bases; unmatched bases: 8. The CDR3 has 16 residues. Germline V CDR1 and CDR2: MNHEY, SVGAGI.

The chain links TRBV10-3 to TRBJ2-2, with TRBD1 as a possible D gene (6 bases). The germline V gene has CDR1 ENHRY and CDR2 SYGVKD. V lost 6 bases, J lost 6 bases, and 14 bases lay in between. The CDR3 spans 14 residues. CDR3 bases: TGTGCCATCAGCAGCGGACAGATTGCCGGGGAGCTGTTTTTT. The encoded protein is CAISSGQIAGELFF.

This chain joins TRBV20-1 and TRBJ2-7, with D possibly being TRBD1 (5 bases). Germline CDR1 DFQATT, CDR2 SNEGSKA (reference sequence). The V gene lost 5 bases and the J gene lost 3 bases, with 11 bases spanning the gap. The CDR3 runs to 12 residues. CDR3: CSAYETGYEQYF. CDR3 sequence (DNA): TGCAGTGCTTACGAAACAGGCTACGAGCAGTACTTC.

This clonotype was observed a few times. The CDR3 is CASSGGPENTEAFF. The CDR3 bases are TGTGCCAGCAGTGGTGGACCAGAGAACACTGAAGCTTTCTTT. The chain uses TRBV2 and TRBJ1-1; D is undetermined. Germline V gene sequence: CDR1 SNHLY, CDR2 FYNNEI. The CDR3 covers 14 residues. V lost 4 bases, J lost 1 base, and 10 bases lay in between.

This clonotype was observed at least ten times. The chain carries TRBV5-1 and TRBJ1-2, with no clear D. Between the trimmed V and J ends, which lost 0 bases and 2 bases, there was a span of 5 bases. This CDR3 is built from 13 residues. Looked up from germline, CDR1 is SGHRS and CDR2 is YFSETQ. The CDR3 DNA sequence: TGCGCCAGCAGCTTGGTGGGAAACTATGGCTACACCTTC. It is translated as CASSLVGNYGYTF.

CDR3 nucleotides: TGTGCCAGCAGCTTAGTAGGGGGAACCTACGAGCAGTACTTC. It yields the protein CASSLVGGTYEQYF. V gene TRBV7-9 combines with J gene TRBJ2-7, with D maybe TRBD1 (6 bases). Germline CDR1 reads SEHNR; CDR2 reads FQNEAQ (reference sequence). This CDR3 spans 14 amino acids. Trimming pared 1 base from V and 2 bases from J, leaving 9 bases between.

This sequence joins TRBV19 and TRBJ1-2; D uncertain. Trimming left V 2 bases short and J 1 base short, with 8 bases between. Germline CDR1 is LNHDA and CDR2 is SQIVND (reference sequence). The CDR3 consists of 14 residues. The CDR3 DNA sequence: TGTGCCAGTAGTATAAGGCAGAATAACTATGGCTACACCTTC. Translation: CASSIRQNNYGYTF.

This clonotype was counted a few times. The V gene is TRBV12-3 or TRBV12-4, the J gene TRBJ1-2, with unresolved D. This CDR3 spans 14 amino acids. Trimming removed 6 bases from V and 1 base from J, with 12 bases in between. The CDR3 sequence is CASSLDDYNYGYTF. DNA for the CDR3: TGTGCCAGCAGCCTAGACGACTATAACTATGGCTACACCTTC.

V and J are TRBV12-3 or TRBV12-4 and TRBJ1-2; no clear D gene. This CDR3 spans 12 amino acids. Trimming removed 2 bases at V and 5 bases at J, with 6 bases between. CDR3 sequence: CASSLFRYGYTF. CDR3 DNA sequence: TGTGCCAGCAGTTTATTTCGGTATGGCTACACCTTC.

This clonotype was seen a few times. V and J are TRBV10-3 and TRBJ1-4; D is unclear. CDR1 and CDR2 from the germline V gene are ENHRY and SYGVKD. CDR3 size: 13 residues. The V end was cut by 3 bases, the J end by 8 bases, with 10 bases between. The CDR3 DNA is TGTGCCATCAGTGAAGGGTTCGGGGAAAAACTGTTTTTT. Protein sequence: CAISEGFGEKLFF.

This clonotype has just a few counts. The rearrangement joins TRBV10-3 to TRBJ2-3; 9 nucleotides match TRBD1. Germline CDR1 reads ENHRY; CDR2 reads SYGVKD. The CDR3 covers 15 residues. V trimming: 4 bases; J trimming: 1 base; junction bases outside the gene matches: 3. CDR3 coding DNA: TGTGCCATCAGTGGGACAGGGGACGGCACAGATACGCAGTATTTT. This gives the protein CAISGTGDGTDTQYF.

In its sample, this clonotype was seen a few times. The rearrangement joins TRBV3-1 to TRBJ2-7, with 7 nucleotides matching TRBD2. This CDR3 region has 17 residues. CDR1 LGHDT and CDR2 YNNKEL come from the germline V gene (reference sequence). V was pared by 0 bases and J by 6 bases, with 14 bases of the junction left unmatched. The CDR3 DNA sequence: TGTGCCAGCAGCCAAGATCCGGGCGGGAGTATATTAGGCGAGCAGTACTTC. Amino acids: CASSQDPGGSILGEQYF.

This clonotype was seen a handful of times. At one boundary the junction diverges from the germline segment, which might be a read error. J is TRBJ2-7 and V is TRBV5-5; perhaps TRBD1 as D (5 bases). The length of the CDR3 is 16 residues. Looked up from germline, CDR1 is SGHKS and CDR2 is YYEKEE (reference sequence). CDR3 coding DNA: TGTGCCAGCAGCTTGGCCGTAGGACCGCAGGGCTACGAGCATTACTTC. Its protein product is CASSLAVGPQGYEHYF.

The V gene is TRBV20-1, the J gene TRBJ2-3; 7 bases match TRBD2. Germline-derived CDR1 and CDR2 are DFQATT and SNEGSKA (reference sequence). With 2 bases clipped from V and 1 base from J, the junction kept 9 bases outside the gene matches. The CDR3 is 16 residues long. The DNA for the CDR3 is TGCAGTGCTAGACTGAGAACTAGCGAAGGCACAGATACGCAGTATTTT. This translates into CSARLRTSEGTDTQYF.